This entry concerns a single T cell receptor beta chain. Its antigen is undetermined. One junction end disagrees with the germline gene, perhaps due to a read error. The CDR3 is made up of 12 amino acids. From germline, CDR1 is SEHNR and CDR2 FQNEAQ (reference sequence). Authors' methods: Junction-only sequences produced by ImmunoSEQ had no quality scores, so filtering differed. TCRdb keeps only in-frame clones here, not all; method: immunoSEQ multiplex PCR. The V and J calls and the clone size are those of that table, but D and trimming were determined from the DNA. Altogether some 2.1 million clones are present, about 95% being singletons, with the ten largest covering roughly 1.1%. The sample comes from a study of shared clonotypes between healthy human individuals. Study results and caveats: Memory subsets generally showed lower estimated richness than naive subsets. Sharing of clonotypes among donors was expected to vary with sequencing depth. The represented genetic and exposure-history diversity was limited by the small number of donors.

Positively selected for CCR7, the CD45RO-negative cells used as naive CD8 cells excluded terminally differentiated effector memory CD45RA+ cells. This chain uses TRBV7-9 with TRBJ2-7; 8 positions agree with TRBD1. Sequencing was carried out using naive CD8+ T cells sorted from blood. This receptor was obtained from a man aged 18 to 35 in good health. CDR3 amino acids: CASSLTTGTGHF. The CDR3 nucleotides are TGTGCCAGCAGCTTAACAACCGGGACAGGTCACTTC.